The rows below give T cell receptor beta chains drawn from one sample of a study of cytomegalovirus exposure and HLA in healthy donors. Sequenced by immunoSEQ multiplex PCR; TCRdb stores in-frame clones only, minus some. The sample yields 150,000 or so clones, approximately 86% seen once. Sequencing was done on a sample of PBMCs. Receptors were obtained from a man aged 18 to 30 in good health and CMV-seropositive. CDR3s include the opening cysteine and the closing phenylalanine or tryptophan. The order of the fields is V gene, D gene, clone size, J gene, CDR3 DNA, CDR3 protein. The D gene is left open where the match is weak. Only part of the rows carry a size: once, few, many, or a class if the clone is expanded.

>TRBV5-6|.|.|TRBJ1-1
TGTGCCAGCAGCCTCCGGGGCACTGAAGCTTTCTTT
CASSLRGTEAFF
>TRBV4-3|TRBD2|.|TRBJ2-1
TGCGCCAGCAGCCAAGGCCTAGCGGCCAGATACAATGAGCAGTTCTTC
CASSQGLAARYNEQFF
>TRBV9|.|.|TRBJ1-1
TGTGCCAGCAGCGAGGGGGGGAAGACTGAAGCTTTCTTT
CASSEGGKTEAFF
>TRBV7-8|.|.|TRBJ1-5
TGTGCCAGCAGCTTAGGAGGGGGTCGGCAGCCCCAGCATTTT
CASSLGGGRQPQHF
>TRBV30|TRBD1|.|TRBJ2-3
TGTGCCTGGAGTCAGGGGGCAACAGATACGCAGTATTTT
CAWSQGATDTQYF
>TRBV5-6|TRBD1|.|TRBJ2-5
TGTGCCAGCAGTTACCCGAGGACAGGTAAGAAGAAGACCCAGTACTTC
CASSYPRTGKKKTQYF
>TRBV6-1|TRBD2|.|TRBJ2-1
TGTGCCAGCAGCCGGCTAGCGGGGGCTTACAATGAGCAGTTCTTC
CASSRLAGAYNEQFF
>TRBV6-5|.|.|TRBJ1-2
TGTGCCAGCAGTTACTCCAAATCAGCGAGTGTGGATGGCTACACCTTC
CASSYSKSASVDGYTF
>TRBV7-2|.|.|TRBJ2-7
TGTGCCAGCAGCCCGGCCATAGCGTCACGGGTCGAGCAGTACTTC
CASSPAIASRVEQYF
>TRBV5-1|TRBD2|.|TRBJ2-7
TGCGCCAGCAGTCACGGACTAGCGGGGGAATACGAGCAGTACTTC
CASSHGLAGEYEQYF
>TRBV5-4|TRBD2|.|TRBJ2-3
TGTGCCAGCAGCTCTCCTAGCGGTTTCCGCGCAGATACGCAGTATTTT
CASSSPSGFRADTQYF
>TRBV7-8|TRBD1|few|TRBJ2-7
TGTGCCAGCAGCTTGGGACAGGAGGGCTACGAGCAGTACTTC
CASSLGQEGYEQYF
>TRBV6-5|.|.|TRBJ1-2
TGTGCCAGCAGTTCGGCGGGGAACTATGGCTACACCTTC
CASSSAGNYGYTF
>TRBV15|TRBD1|once|TRBJ1-1
TGTGCCACCAGCGTGACAGGGACCATGAACACTGAAGCTTTCTTT
CATSVTGTMNTEAFF
>TRBV7-2|TRBD1|.|TRBJ2-1
TGTGCCAGCATTTACGGGGACAGGGTCAATGAGCAGTTCTTC
CASIYGDRVNEQFF
>TRBV9|TRBD1|once|TRBJ1-3
TGTGCCAGCAGCGGCCAGGGGGCAAACTCTGGAAACACCATATATTTT
CASSGQGANSGNTIYF
>TRBV13|.|.|TRBJ2-2
TGTGCCAGCAGCCCAACCGGACTGAACACCGGGGAGCTGTTTTTT
CASSPTGLNTGELFF
>TRBV27|TRBD2|.|TRBJ2-3
TGTGCCAGCAGGGAAGGGGTAGCGGGGGGGCAAGATACGCAGTATTTT
CASREGVAGGQDTQYF
>TRBV6-6|.|.|TRBJ2-3
TGTGCCAGCAGTTACCTGGGGCCAGGGCCCACAGATACGCAGTATTTT
CASSYLGPGPTDTQYF
>TRBV19|.|few|TRBJ2-2
.
CASSIERRAGELFF
>TRBV7-9|TRBD1|.|TRBJ1-4
TGTGCCAGCAGCCCCGGGACAGGGGGGGATGAAAAACTGTTTTTT
CASSPGTGGDEKLFF
>TRBV19|.|once|TRBJ1-2
TGTGCCAGTAGTATGCGGCAGGGAGGTGGCTACACCTTC
CASSMRQGGGYTF
>TRBV6-6|.|.|TRBJ1-5
TGTGCCGCCTCCACAGGGCAACAGCCCCAGCATTTT
CAASTGQQPQHF
>TRBV4-3|.|.|TRBJ2-1
TGCGCCAGCAGCCAAGATAACGCTCAGTACAATGAGCAGTTCTTC
CASSQDNAQYNEQFF
>TRBV5-1|TRBD1|once|TRBJ1-4
TGCGCCAGCAGCACGACAGGGGCCGCAACTAATGAAAAACTGTTTTTT
CASSTTGAATNEKLFF
>TRBV10-3|TRBD2|.|TRBJ2-7
TGTGCCATCAGTGACCGACTAGCGGGAGGCCACGAGCAGTACTTC
CAISDRLAGGHEQYF
>TRBV7-9|TRBD1|.|TRBJ1-2
TGTGCCAGCAGCCACGACAGGGGTTATAACTATGGCTACACCTTC
CASSHDRGYNYGYTF
>TRBV5-1|TRBD2|once|TRBJ2-1
TGCGCCAGCAGCCCTCTAGCGGGAGTCTACAATGAGCAGTTCTTC
CASSPLAGVYNEQFF
>TRBV21-1|.|.|TRBJ2-1
TGTGCCAGCAGCAAAAGAGCGGTGAGGGCGGGGGTTGACAATGAGCAGTTCTTC
CASSKRAVRAGVDNEQFF
>TRBV9|TRBD1|.|TRBJ1-6
TGTGCCAGCAGCCCAAGGGACAGGAATAATTCACCCCTCCACTTT
CASSPRDRNNSPLHF
>TRBV4-3|.|.|TRBJ2-2
TGCGCCAGCAGCCTGAAAACAGGGTCCGGGGAGCTGTTTTTT
CASSLKTGSGELFF
>TRBV6-5|TRBD2|.|TRBJ2-3
TGTGCCAGCGCAAGCGGGGCGCTCACAGATACGCAGTATTTT
CASASGALTDTQYF
>TRBV7-2|TRBD1|.|TRBJ1-2
TGTGCCAGCAGCTCACCGGGACAGGGGAGCTATGGCTACACCTTC
CASSSPGQGSYGYTF
>TRBV30|.|.|TRBJ2-3
TGTGCCTGGATACCGGGTGGTAGTTGGCGGAGCACAGATACGCAGTATTTT
CAWIPGGSWRSTDTQYF
>TRBV7-9|TRBD1|.|TRBJ2-7
TGTGCCAGCAGCCGCCGGGACAGAGTGTACGAGCAGTACTTC
CASSRRDRVYEQYF
>TRBV4-1|.|.|TRBJ1-2
TGCGCCAGCAGCCCCCTGTGGGTATCTGGGGCGCCTGGCTATGGCTACACCTTC
CASSPLWVSGAPGYGYTF
>TRBV9|TRBD1|.|TRBJ2-5
TGTGCCAGCAGCGCTGGGGACAGGGGATACTCCGGGACCCAGTACTTC
CASSAGDRGYSGTQYF
>TRBV19|TRBD1|.|TRBJ2-7
TGTGCCAGTAGTCCCTTAAGGACAGGGGGCATCTACGAGCAGTACTTC
CASSPLRTGGIYEQYF
>TRBV15|TRBD2|.|TRBJ2-7
TGTGCCACCAGCAGAGAGAGGGGCGGGAGGGCTTTAAGGACCTACGAGCAGTACTTC
CATSRERGGRALRTYEQYF
>TRBV5-1|TRBD1|.|TRBJ1-1
TGCGCCAGCAGAGGGGGACAGATGTACACTGAAGCTTTCTTT
CASRGGQMYTEAFF
>TRBV7-9|.|.|TRBJ1-2
TGTGCCAGCAGCTTAACGGGGACGGGGGTCAACTATGGCTACACCTTC
CASSLTGTGVNYGYTF
>TRBV9|TRBD2|.|TRBJ2-5
TGTGCCAGCAGCGGGGGACTAGCGGAAGAGACCCAGTACTTC
CASSGGLAEETQYF
>TRBV7-9|.|.|TRBJ1-5
TGTGCCAGCAGCTCTTCGGGGGGAGGGTATTGGCCCCAGCATTTT
CASSSSGGGYWPQHF
>TRBV5-1|TRBD2|.|TRBJ2-7
TGCGCCAGCAGCTCTGGACTAGCGGGAGACGAGCAGTACTTC
CASSSGLAGDEQYF
>TRBV10-2|.|.|TRBJ2-7
TGCGCCAGCAGGGAGGGGGCCAGCTACGAGCAGTACTTC
CASREGASYEQYF
>TRBV19|.|.|TRBJ1-5
TGTGCCAGTAGTCGGAGCGATGCCCAGCATTTT
CASSRSDAQHF
>TRBV5-1|TRBD2|.|TRBJ2-3
TGCGCCAGCAGCTTCGGGGGGTTGGACACAGATACGCAGTATTTT
CASSFGGLDTDTQYF
>TRBV18|.|few|TRBJ1-6
TGTGCCAGCTCACCCCGAGGGCACTCCTATAATTCACCCCTCCACTTT
CASSPRGHSYNSPLHF
>TRBV2|.|.|TRBJ2-1
TGTGCCAGCAGGAAAAAGAGCGCGGGGGCCAGAGGCGGTGAGCAGTTCTTC
CASRKKSAGARGGEQFF
>TRBV27|.|.|TRBJ1-2
TGTGCCAGCACTGGGGGGATGGGGAGCCATGGCTACACCTTC
CASTGGMGSHGYTF
>TRBV27|TRBD1|.|TRBJ1-2
TGTGCCAGCAGTGTAAACCCCCCAAATAAGGCAGGGGGCAATGGCTACACCTTC
CASSVNPPNKAGGNGYTF
>TRBV29-1|.|.|TRBJ2-7
TGCAGCGTTGAACGGGGGGCTTCAGGAGTGCAGTACTTC
CSVERGASGVQYF
>TRBV28|TRBD2|.|TRBJ2-7
TGTGCCAGCAGCTCATCACTAGCGGGCACCTACGAGCAGTACTTC
CASSSSLAGTYEQYF
>TRBV27|.|.|TRBJ1-5
TGTGCCAGCAGCCTCCCGGGGCAGCCCCAGCATTTT
CASSLPGQPQHF
>TRBV4-2|.|.|TRBJ1-2
TGTGCCAGCAGCCAAGAGGCTGGCACAGCCATTGACTATGGCTACACCTTC
CASSQEAGTAIDYGYTF
>TRBV15|TRBD1|.|TRBJ2-2
TGTGCCACCAGCACCAAGTACGAGGGACAGGGAACCGGGGAGCTGTTTTTT
CATSTKYEGQGTGELFF
>TRBV7-3|TRBD1|.|TRBJ2-2
TGTGCCAGCAGCCCAACCAGCGACAGGGTTAGGGTCGGGGAGCTGTTTTTT
CASSPTSDRVRVGELFF
>TRBV6-6|TRBD1|.|TRBJ1-2
TGTGCCAGCAGTTCCATCCGGGACAGGGGCCAGTATGGCTACACCTTC
CASSSIRDRGQYGYTF
>TRBV5-1|TRBD2|.|TRBJ2-7
TGCGCCAGCAGCTGGGGGGGTGGACTAGCTCAACCCTACGAGCAGTACTTC
CASSWGGGLAQPYEQYF